Each of the 11 T cell receptor beta chains below was sequenced from the same sample in a study of early T cells in non-severe SARS-CoV-2 infection. Via MiXCR, TCRdb re-called the 5' RACE reads, giving one row per CDR3 protein. The table lists tens of thousands of distinct CDR3 sequences, about 4.5% of them singletons, with roughly 16% in the top ten. The sequenced sample consisted of whole blood. The source is an adult who was a healthcare worker with PCR-confirmed SARS-CoV-2 infection or an uninfected control (not recorded which).

The sample holds a few counts of this clonotype. V and J are TRBV20-1 and TRBJ2-3; 8 bases align to TRBD2. Germline CDR1 is DFQATT and CDR2 is SNEGSKA (reference sequence). J lost 3 bases, V lost 5 bases, and 4 bases had no gene match. This CDR3 is built from 13 residues. CDR3 region: CSARAGVTDTQYF. CDR3 sequence (DNA): TGCAGTGCTCGAGCGGGGGTGACAGATACGCAGTATTTT.

This clonotype showed up many times. The gene calls are TRBV6-1 and TRBJ1-5; weak D call: TRBD1 (5 bases). The V gene's germline CDR1 is MNHNS and CDR2 SASEGT. The length of the CDR3 is 13 residues. Trimming shortened V by 7 bases and J by 4 bases, and 11 bases separated the two germline ends. The CDR3 region is CASILDINQPQHF. DNA for the CDR3: TGTGCCAGCATCCTGGACATAAATCAGCCCCAGCATTTT.

This clonotype came up many times. The chain uses TRBV12-3 or TRBV12-4 and TRBJ1-1; no reliable D call. With 6 bases removed from V and 5 bases from J, the gap between germline ends came to 13 bases. The CDR3 extends over 13 amino acids. The CDR3 spells CASRRGSRTEAFF. The CDR3 bases are TGTGCCAGCAGGCGCGGGTCTCGAACTGAAGCTTTCTTT.

The sample holds many counts of this clonotype. The rearrangement joins TRBV12-3 or TRBV12-4 to TRBJ2-3, with a possible D match to TRBD1 (6 bases). V lost 6 bases and J lost 3, with 19 bases in between. This CDR3 comprises 16 residues. CDR3 protein: CASREEQGVWTDTQYF. The CDR3 DNA follows: TGTGCCAGCAGGGAAGAACAGGGAGTTTGGACAGATACGCAGTATTTT.

This clonotype was counted many times. The chain has TRBV6-2 or TRBV6-3 and TRBJ2-1; 9 nucleotides match TRBD2. The CDR3 has 17 amino acids. Germline V lookup: CDR1 MNHEY, CDR2 SVGEGT. The junction had 8 bases not matched to a gene; V was cut back by 4 bases and J by 1 base. CDR3 residues: CASSFSGGPSSYNEQFF. CDR3 DNA sequence: TGTGCCAGCAGTTTTAGCGGGGGCCCTTCTTCCTACAATGAGCAGTTCTTC.

A few counts support this clonotype. The chain combines TRBV5-4 with TRBJ1-6, with 9 bases identical to TRBD1. Looked up from germline, CDR1 is SGHNT and CDR2 is YYREEE (reference sequence). The CDR3 totals 17 residues. V shed 4 bases and J 9 bases; nucleotides not matched to a gene: 14. The CDR3: CASSKQGAVLIGSPLHF. The CDR3 bases are TGTGCCAGCAGCAAACAGGGGGCAGTTCTTATTGGTTCACCCCTCCACTTT.

This clonotype showed up many times. The rearrangement joins TRBV10-2 to TRBJ2-1; D is perhaps TRBD2 (7 bases). Trimming removed 8 bases from V and 4 bases from J, with 21 bases in between. CDR1 WSHSY and CDR2 SAAADI come from the germline V gene. The CDR3 totals 16 residues. CDR3 in amino acids: CASGTGGHLTYNEQFF. The CDR3 bases are TGCGCCAGCGGGACGGGGGGCCATCTTACTTACAATGAGCAGTTCTTC.

This clonotype came up many times. The rearrangement joins TRBV11-2 to TRBJ2-1; D possibly corresponds to TRBD2 (6 bases). The germline V gene encodes CDR1 SGHAT and CDR2 FQNNGV. The CDR3 totals 15 residues. V lost 10 bases and J lost 2, with 18 bases in between. The CDR3 here is CATDGGAGPYNEQFF. CDR3 sequence (DNA): TGTGCCACTGATGGAGGGGCAGGGCCCTACAATGAGCAGTTCTTC.

Many counts were recorded for this clonotype. This rearrangement joins TRBV6-5 to TRBJ2-7; 8 bases line up with TRBD2. The germline gives CDR1 MNHEY, CDR2 SVGAGI. The length of the CDR3 is 16 residues. Trimming removed 6 bases from V and 5 bases from J; junction bases left unmatched: 15. This chain's CDR3 is CASRGAGGGVGNEQYF. CDR3 bases: TGTGCCAGCAGAGGGGCGGGAGGAGGAGTTGGTAACGAGCAGTACTTC.

In its sample, this clonotype was seen many times. The rearrangement joins TRBV10-2 to TRBJ2-1; D is perhaps TRBD2 (6 bases). The germline V gene encodes CDR1 WSHSY and CDR2 SAAADI. The CDR3 runs to 14 residues. Between the trimmed V and J ends, which lost 7 bases and 2 bases, there was a span of 12 bases. CDR3 coding DNA: TGCGCCAGCATTGGCGGGGCGACCTACAATGAGCAGTTCTTC. This encodes CASIGGATYNEQFF.

This clonotype appeared a few times. The chain joins TRBV19 to TRBJ2-2; D unclear. This CDR3 contains 11 residues. CDR1 is LNHDA and CDR2 is SQIVND in the germline V gene (reference sequence). V was pared by 5 bases and J by 6 bases, with 4 bases between. CDR3 in DNA: TGTGCCAGTAGTCGGGCCGGGGAGCTGTTTTTT. Protein product: CASSRAGELFF.